This T cell receptor (beta chain) was found in a study of technical replicates of blood from several donors. Sequencing was performed with immunoSEQ multiplex PCR; in TCRdb, only in-frame clones are kept and a portion is missing. The table includes 70,000 to 85,000 clones, just over 90% detected once. V gave up 1 base and J gave up 4 bases; unmatched junction bases: 7. There are 14 residues in the CDR3. Germline V gene data show CDR1 as GTSNPN and CDR2 as SVGIG (reference sequence). The sequenced material came from T cells isolated from PBMCs. The rearrangement joins TRBV30 to TRBJ2-7; TRBD1 matches 7 bases. This clonotype was obtained from a human donor in good health. CDR3 nucleotide sequence: TGTGCCTGGAGTGCTCCGGAGACAGGGTACGAGCAGTACTTC. The encoded protein is CAWSAPETGYEQYF.